Described below is a single T cell receptor beta chain sequence and its context. Ten or more counts support this clonotype. Its antigen is not yet known. Within one base of it there is no much larger clone, and no base qualities were kept. Any patient with an uncontrolled infection, another autoimmune disease, pregnancy or lactation was excluded. Diagnoses relied on clinical symptoms, serum thyroxine and TRAb, thyroid ultrasound and orbital computed tomography. Total RNA was extracted with Trizol reagent, and quality was checked on an Agilent 2100 Bioanalyzer. Amplification of TCR beta CDR3 regions was carried out from RNA transcripts. The TCR CDR3 was subjected to a first round of RT-PCR using the HTBI primer set and the Qiagen OneStep RT-PCR kit. A second multiplex PCR round built the libraries, followed by size selection and purification. Sequencing of the libraries was done on an Illumina HiSeq2000 using paired-end 100 bp reads. The paper's processing steps were these. SOAPnuke was used to process the raw data, removing reads that contained adapters or uncalled bases, had a mean Phred below 15, or lacked an exact match to the constant primer or identifier. High-quality paired reads were merged using COPE v1.2.5, and each unique nucleotide sequence was defined as a clonotype. Clonotypes were aligned to IMGT TRBV, TRBD and TRBJ reference segments using MiTCR v1.1. Analysis was restricted to V-J combinations with a frequency above 0.0001, which covered roughly 99% of repertoires. The TCS score was defined as F50 (clonal expansion) divided by E x V (chaos), with BLOSUM62-based TCRdist calculated between CDR3 peptides within each V-J. Welch's t-statistics and random forest reduced roughly 530 V-J features to 13, which were used in a naive Bayes classifier (R e1071). The similarity between thyroid and blood repertoires was quantified using the Morisita-Horn index. The public reads were run again by TCRdb, first through fastp at Q25 and then through MiXCR, and only productive beta chains were kept. Identical CDR3 protein sequences are pooled into one entry, listed with their most common genes and DNA. Here the V and J calls rest on TCRdb's processing, not on the authors' analysis. The sample contains about 570,000 distinct CDR3 sequences, about 43% of them found a single time. The ten largest clonotypes hold roughly 19% of the sample.

The sample is drawn from a study of T cells in Graves' hyperthyroidism and ophthalmopathy (dated by TCRdb to 2018 to 2020). In terms of the full investigation: To identify distinguishing TCR V-J signatures, a discovery cohort of about 100 patients was used, comprising 43 with Graves' ophthalmopathy and some 57 with stable Graves' hyperthyroidism. TCR Vbeta CDR3 sequencing of 120 to 150 peripheral blood samples (roughly 41 ophthalmopathy, approximately 80 hyperthyroidism and approximately 17 progressor patients) is reported in the paper. Thyroid tissue and blood T-cell repertoires from roughly 6 Graves' hyperthyroidism patients were also compared in the study. The roughly 100 discovery patients were randomly divided into training and test sets at a 7:3 ratio. Whether ophthalmopathy could be predicted prospectively was tested in an independent validation cohort made up of under 20 hyperthyroidism patients plus 17 patients who later progressed to ophthalmopathy. After sampling, hyperthyroidism patients received methimazole starting at 30 mg daily, and ophthalmopathy patients received high-dose intravenous methylprednisolone. General findings and caveats noted by the study authors: A 13 V-J signature model separated ophthalmopathy from stable hyperthyroidism, with roughly 88% sensitivity and approximately 81% specificity in cross-validation and 80%/75% in testing. In validation, the model predicted progression to ophthalmopathy with around 71% sensitivity and roughly 72% specificity, a median of about six months before onset. No statistical method was used to set the sample size in advance, and investigators knew the group allocation. Blood samples also contained most of the expanded thyroid clonotypes (frequency above 0.001), which suggests that blood repertoires may reflect thyroid immune responses.

V drops 6 bases and J drops 0 bases, leaving 15 bases in between. For CDR1 and CDR2, the germline V gene lists MNHEY and SVGAGI. Counted from cysteine to phenylalanine, this CDR3 has 17 amino acids. Just the 51-base CDR3 DNA is kept, in frame starting at base 1. The chain is assembled from TRBV6-5 and TRBJ1-6, and possibly TRBD1, on 5 matching bases. Sequencing input: peripheral blood or thyroid tissue (not recorded which). The sequence was collected from an adult woman with Graves' disease, either hyperthyroidism or ophthalmopathy (not recorded which). For the CDR3, the sequence is CASSTGPPSSYNSPLHF. In nucleotide form, the sequence is TGTGCCAGCAGCACGGGACCCCCGAGCTCCTATAATTCACCCCTCCACTTT.